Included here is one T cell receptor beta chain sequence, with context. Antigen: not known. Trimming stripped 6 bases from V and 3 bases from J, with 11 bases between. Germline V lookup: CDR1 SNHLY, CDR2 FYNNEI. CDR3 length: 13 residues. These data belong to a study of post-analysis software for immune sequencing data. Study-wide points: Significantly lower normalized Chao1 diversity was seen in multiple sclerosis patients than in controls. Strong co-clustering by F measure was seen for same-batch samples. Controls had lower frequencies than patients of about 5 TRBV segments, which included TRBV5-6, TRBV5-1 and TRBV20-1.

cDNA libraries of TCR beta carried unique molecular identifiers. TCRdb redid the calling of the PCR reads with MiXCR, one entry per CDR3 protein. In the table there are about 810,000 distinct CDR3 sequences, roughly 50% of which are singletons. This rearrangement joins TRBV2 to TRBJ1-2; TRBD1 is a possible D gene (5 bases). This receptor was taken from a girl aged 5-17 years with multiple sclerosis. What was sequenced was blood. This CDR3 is CASSREQYYGYTF. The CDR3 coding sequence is TGTGCCAGCAGCAGGGAGCAGTACTATGGCTACACCTTC.